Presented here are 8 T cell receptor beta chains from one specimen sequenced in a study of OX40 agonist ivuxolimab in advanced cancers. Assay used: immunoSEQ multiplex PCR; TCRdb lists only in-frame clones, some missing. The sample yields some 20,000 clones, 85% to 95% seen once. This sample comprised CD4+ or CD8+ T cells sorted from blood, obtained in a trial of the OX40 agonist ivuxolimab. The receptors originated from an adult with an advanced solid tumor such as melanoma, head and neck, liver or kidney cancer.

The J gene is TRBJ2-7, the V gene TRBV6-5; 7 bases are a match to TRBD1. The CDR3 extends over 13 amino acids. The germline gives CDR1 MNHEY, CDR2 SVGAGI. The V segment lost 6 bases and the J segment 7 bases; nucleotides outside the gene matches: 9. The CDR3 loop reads CASRKGAVGEQYF. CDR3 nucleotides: TGTGCCAGCAGAAAGGGGGCTGTGGGGGAGCAGTACTTC.

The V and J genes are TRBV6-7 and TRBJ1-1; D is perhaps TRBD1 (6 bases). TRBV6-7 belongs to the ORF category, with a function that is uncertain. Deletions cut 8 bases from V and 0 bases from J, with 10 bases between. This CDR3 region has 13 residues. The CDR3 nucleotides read TGTGCCAGCGAGGGGGGGATGAACACTGAAGCTTTCTTT. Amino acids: CASEGGMNTEAFF.

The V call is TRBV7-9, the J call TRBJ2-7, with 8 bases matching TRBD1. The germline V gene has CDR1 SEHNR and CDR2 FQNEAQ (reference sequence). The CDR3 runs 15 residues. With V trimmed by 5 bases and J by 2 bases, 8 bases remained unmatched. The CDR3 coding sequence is TGTGCCAGCAGCCAAGGGACAGGCCAACCCTACGAGCAGTACTTC. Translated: CASSQGTGQPYEQYF.

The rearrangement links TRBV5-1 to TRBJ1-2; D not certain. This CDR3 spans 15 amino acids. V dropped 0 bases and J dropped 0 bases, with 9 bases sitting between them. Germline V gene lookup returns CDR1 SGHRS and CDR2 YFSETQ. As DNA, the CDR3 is TGCGCCAGCAGCTTGGCCCCAGGATCTAACTATGGCTACACCTTC. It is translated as CASSLAPGSNYGYTF.

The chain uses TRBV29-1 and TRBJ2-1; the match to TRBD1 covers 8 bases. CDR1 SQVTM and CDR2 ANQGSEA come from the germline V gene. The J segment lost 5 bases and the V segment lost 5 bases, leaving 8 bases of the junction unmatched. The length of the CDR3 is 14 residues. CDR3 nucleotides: TGCAGCGTTTTGTCCAGGGGGCTTGACAATGAGCAGTTCTTC. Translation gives CSVLSRGLDNEQFF.

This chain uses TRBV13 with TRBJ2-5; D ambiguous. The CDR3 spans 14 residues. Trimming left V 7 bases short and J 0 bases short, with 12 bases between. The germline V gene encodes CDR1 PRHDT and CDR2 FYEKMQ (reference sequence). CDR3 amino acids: CASTPGRNQETQYF. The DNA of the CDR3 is TGTGCCAGCACCCCAGGCCGCAACCAAGAGACCCAGTACTTC.

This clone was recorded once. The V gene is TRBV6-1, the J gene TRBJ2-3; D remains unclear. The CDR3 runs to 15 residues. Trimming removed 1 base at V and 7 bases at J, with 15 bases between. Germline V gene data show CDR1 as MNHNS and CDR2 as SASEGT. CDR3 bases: TGTGCCAGCAGTGAAGGATATCAATTTTGGAATACGCAGTATTTT. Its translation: CASSEGYQFWNTQYF.

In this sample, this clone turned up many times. This CDR3 is CASSLVVGGLGYNEQFF. The DNA for the CDR3 is TGCGCCAGCAGCTTGGTGGTGGGGGGGCTAGGGTACAATGAGCAGTTCTTC. V usage is TRBV5-1 and J usage is TRBJ2-1; tentative D call: TRBD2 (7 bases). In germline, CDR1 is SGHRS, CDR2 YFSETQ. The V end lost 0 bases, the J end lost 4 bases, and 17 bases lay between the germline ends. The CDR3 extends over 17 amino acids.